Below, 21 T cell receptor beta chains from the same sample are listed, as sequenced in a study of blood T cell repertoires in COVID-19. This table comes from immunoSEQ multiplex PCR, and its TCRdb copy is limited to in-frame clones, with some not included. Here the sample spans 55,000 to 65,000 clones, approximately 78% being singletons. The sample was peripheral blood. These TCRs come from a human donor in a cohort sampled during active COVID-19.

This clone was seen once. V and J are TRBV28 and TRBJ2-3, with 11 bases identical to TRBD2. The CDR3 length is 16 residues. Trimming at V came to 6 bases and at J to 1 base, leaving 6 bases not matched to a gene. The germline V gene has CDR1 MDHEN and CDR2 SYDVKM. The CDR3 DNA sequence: TGTGCCAGCAGGGCTAGCGGGGGGTTTGGCACAGATACGCAGTATTTT. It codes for CASRASGGFGTDTQYF.

CDR3 coding DNA: TGTGCCAGCAGTTCGGACAGAGAGGTGGGGACCCAGTACTTC. Its translation is CASSSDREVGTQYF. J is TRBJ2-5 and V is TRBV5-6, with TRBD1 as a possible D gene (6 bases). V was clipped by 5 bases and J by 7 bases, with 18 bases between them. CDR1 and CDR2 (germline): SGHDT, YYEEEE. The CDR3 sequence is 14 residues long.

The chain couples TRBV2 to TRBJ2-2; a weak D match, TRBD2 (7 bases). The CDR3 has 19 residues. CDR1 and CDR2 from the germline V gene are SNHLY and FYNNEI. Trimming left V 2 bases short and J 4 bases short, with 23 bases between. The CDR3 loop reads CASSEIAGAQLIPTGELFF. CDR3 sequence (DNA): TGTGCCAGCAGTGAAATCGCGGGGGCCCAACTTATCCCCACCGGGGAGCTGTTTTTT. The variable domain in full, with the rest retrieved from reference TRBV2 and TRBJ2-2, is EPEVTQTPSHQVTQMGQEVILRCVPISNHLYFYWYRQILGQKVEFLVSFYNNEISEKSEIFDDQFSVERPDGSNFTLKIRSTKLEDSAMYFCASSEIAGAQLIPTGELFFGEGSRLTVL.

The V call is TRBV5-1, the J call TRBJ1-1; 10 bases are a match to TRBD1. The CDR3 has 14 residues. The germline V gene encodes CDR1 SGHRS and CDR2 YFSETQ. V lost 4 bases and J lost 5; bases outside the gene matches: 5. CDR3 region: CASSRGQGRTEAFF. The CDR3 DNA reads TGCGCCAGCAGCCGGGGACAGGGGAGGACTGAAGCTTTCTTT. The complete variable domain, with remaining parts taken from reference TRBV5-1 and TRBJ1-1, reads KAGVTQTPRYLIKTRGQQVTLSCSPISGHRSVSWYQQTPGQGLQFLFEYFSETQRNKGNFPGRFSGRQFSNSRSEMNVSTLELGDSALYLCASSRGQGRTEAFFGQGTRLTVV.

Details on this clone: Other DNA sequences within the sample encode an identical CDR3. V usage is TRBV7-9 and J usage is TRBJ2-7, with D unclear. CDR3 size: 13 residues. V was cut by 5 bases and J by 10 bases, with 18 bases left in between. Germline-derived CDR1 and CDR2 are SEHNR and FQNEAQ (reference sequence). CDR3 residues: CASSHSSPDLQYV. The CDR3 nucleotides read TGTGCCAGCAGCCACTCGTCTCCTGATTTACAGTACGTC.

The CDR3 DNA is TGTGCCAGCAGCTTAGCAGGAGGGAATGAGCAGTTCTTC. This codes for CASSLAGGNEQFF. This chain uses TRBV7-9 with TRBJ2-1; maybe TRBD2 (6 bases). There are 13 residues in the CDR3. CDR1 is SEHNR, CDR2 FQNEAQ, per germline (reference sequence). V was trimmed by 0 bases and J by 7 bases, leaving 7 bases between them.

This CDR3 is CASRRQDNSPLHF. The CDR3, as DNA: TGTGCCAGCAGAAGACAGGATAATTCACCCCTCCACTTT. The V and J genes are TRBV27 and TRBJ1-6, with D possibly being TRBD1 (6 bases). The CDR3 covers 13 residues. The germline V gene encodes CDR1 MNHEY and CDR2 SMNVEV (reference sequence). Trimming took 6 bases from V and 5 from J, leaving 8 bases between them.

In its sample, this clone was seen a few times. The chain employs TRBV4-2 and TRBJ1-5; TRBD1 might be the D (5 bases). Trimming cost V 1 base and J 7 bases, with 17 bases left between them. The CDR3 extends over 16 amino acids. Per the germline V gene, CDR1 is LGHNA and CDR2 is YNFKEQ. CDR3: CASSQVLGGGLQPQHF. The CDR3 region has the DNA TGTGCCAGCAGCCAAGTTCTTGGCGGGGGTCTGCAGCCCCAGCATTTT.

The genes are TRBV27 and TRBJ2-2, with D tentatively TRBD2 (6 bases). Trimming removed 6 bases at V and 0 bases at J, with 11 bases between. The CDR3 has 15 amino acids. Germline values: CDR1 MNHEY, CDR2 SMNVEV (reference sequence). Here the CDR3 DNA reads TGTGCCAGCAGATACGGGGGAACGAACACCGGGGAGCTGTTTTTT. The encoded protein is CASRYGGTNTGELFF.

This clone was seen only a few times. CDR3 protein: CASSEGEGGSLLSASYEQYF. DNA for the CDR3: TGTGCCAGCAGTGAGGGCGAAGGGGGCAGTTTACTATCCGCTTCCTACGAGCAGTACTTC. The V and J genes are TRBV2 and TRBJ2-7; TRBD1 aligns across 7 bases. V was pared by 3 bases and J by 1 base, with 21 bases of the junction left unmatched. This CDR3 spans 20 amino acids. Germline lookup yields CDR1 SNHLY and CDR2 FYNNEI.

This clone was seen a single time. The CDR3 DNA reads as TGTGCCAGCATCACTGACAGCTCCTACAATGAGCAGTTCTTC. The encoded protein is CASITDSSYNEQFF. V gene TRBV28 combines with J gene TRBJ2-1, with D perhaps TRBD1 (5 bases). This CDR3 contains 14 residues. V lost 7 bases and J lost 0, with 10 bases in between. From germline, CDR1 is MDHEN and CDR2 SYDVKM.

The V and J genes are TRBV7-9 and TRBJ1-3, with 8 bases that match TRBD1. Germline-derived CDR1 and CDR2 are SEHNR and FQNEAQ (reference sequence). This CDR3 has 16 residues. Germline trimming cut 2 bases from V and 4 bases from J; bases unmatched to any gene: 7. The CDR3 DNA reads TGTGCCAGCAGCTTACCAGGACAGGGTTCCGGAAACACCATATATTTT. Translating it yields CASSLPGQGSGNTIYF.

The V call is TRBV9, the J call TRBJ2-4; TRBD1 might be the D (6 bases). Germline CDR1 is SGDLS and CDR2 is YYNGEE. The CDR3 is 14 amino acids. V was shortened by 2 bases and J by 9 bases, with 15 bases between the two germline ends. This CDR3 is CASSVGTRGSIQYF. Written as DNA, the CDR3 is TGTGCCAGCAGCGTCGGGACAAGGGGGAGCATTCAGTACTTC.

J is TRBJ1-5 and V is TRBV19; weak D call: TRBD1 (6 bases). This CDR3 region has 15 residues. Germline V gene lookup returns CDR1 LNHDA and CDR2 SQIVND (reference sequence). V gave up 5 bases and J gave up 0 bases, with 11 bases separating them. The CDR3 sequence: CASSATGSSNQPQHF. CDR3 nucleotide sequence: TGTGCCAGTAGTGCAACAGGGAGTAGCAATCAGCCCCAGCATTTT.

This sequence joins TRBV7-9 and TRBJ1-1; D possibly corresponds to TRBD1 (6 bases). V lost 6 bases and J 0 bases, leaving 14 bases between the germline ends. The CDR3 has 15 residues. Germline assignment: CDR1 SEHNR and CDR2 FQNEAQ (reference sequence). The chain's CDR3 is CASSRPGTMNTEAFF. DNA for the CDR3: TGTGCCAGCAGTCGTCCCGGGACAATGAACACTGAAGCTTTCTTT.

The CDR3 DNA follows: TGTGCCAGCAGCCTGACTAGCGGGGGCTCTACCTACGAGCAGTACGTC. As protein: CASSLTSGGSTYEQYV. This chain uses TRBV7-9 with TRBJ2-7; 12 nucleotides agree with TRBD2. This CDR3 has 16 amino acids. The germline CDR1 and CDR2 sequences are SEHNR and FQNEAQ (reference sequence). The V gene end was trimmed by 5 bases and the J gene end by 2 bases; junction bases not matched to a gene: 7.

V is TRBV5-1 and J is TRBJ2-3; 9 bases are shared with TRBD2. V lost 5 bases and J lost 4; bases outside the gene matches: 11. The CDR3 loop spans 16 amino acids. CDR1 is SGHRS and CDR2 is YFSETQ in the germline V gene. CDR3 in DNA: TGCGCCAGCAGGTCTGGGGAGCGGGGGGCCGCAGATACGCAGTATTTT. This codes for CASRSGERGAADTQYF.

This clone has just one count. The CDR3 sequence is CASSLGTGRSGELFF. CDR3 nucleotide sequence: TGTGCCAGCAGCTTGGGGACAGGGAGGTCCGGGGAGCTGTTTTTT. The J gene is TRBJ2-2, the V gene TRBV5-4; TRBD1 agrees at 8 bases. From germline, CDR1 is SGHNT and CDR2 YYREEE (reference sequence). The ends lost 0 bases at V and 6 bases at J; junction bases unmatched: 4. The CDR3 has 15 residues.

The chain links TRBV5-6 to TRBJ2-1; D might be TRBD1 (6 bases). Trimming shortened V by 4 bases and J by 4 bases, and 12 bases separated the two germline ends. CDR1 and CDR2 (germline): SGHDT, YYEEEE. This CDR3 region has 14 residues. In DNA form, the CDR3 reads TGTGCCAGCAGCGTAGCTAGGGGGTACAATGAGCAGTTCTTC. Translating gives CASSVARGYNEQFF.

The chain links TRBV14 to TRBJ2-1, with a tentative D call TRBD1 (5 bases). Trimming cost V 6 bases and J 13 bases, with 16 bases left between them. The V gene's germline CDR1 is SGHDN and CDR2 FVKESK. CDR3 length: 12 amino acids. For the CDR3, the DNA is TGTGCCAGCAGATTGCAGGGATCCGGACAGTTCTTC. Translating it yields CASRLQGSGQFF.

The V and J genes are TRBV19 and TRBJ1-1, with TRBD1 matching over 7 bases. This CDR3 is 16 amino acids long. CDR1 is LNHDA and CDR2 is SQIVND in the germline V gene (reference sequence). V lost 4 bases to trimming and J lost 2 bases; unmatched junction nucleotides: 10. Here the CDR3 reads CASSTPERGRNTEAFF. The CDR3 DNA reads TGTGCCAGTAGTACCCCCGAGAGGGGGCGAAACACTGAAGCTTTCTTT. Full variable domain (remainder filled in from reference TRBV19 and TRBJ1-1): DGGITQSPKYLFRKEGQNVTLSCEQNLNHDAMYWYRQDPGQGLRLIYYSQIVNDFQKGDIAEGYSVSREKKESFPLTVTSAQKNPTAFYLCASSTPERGRNTEAFFGQGTRLTVV.